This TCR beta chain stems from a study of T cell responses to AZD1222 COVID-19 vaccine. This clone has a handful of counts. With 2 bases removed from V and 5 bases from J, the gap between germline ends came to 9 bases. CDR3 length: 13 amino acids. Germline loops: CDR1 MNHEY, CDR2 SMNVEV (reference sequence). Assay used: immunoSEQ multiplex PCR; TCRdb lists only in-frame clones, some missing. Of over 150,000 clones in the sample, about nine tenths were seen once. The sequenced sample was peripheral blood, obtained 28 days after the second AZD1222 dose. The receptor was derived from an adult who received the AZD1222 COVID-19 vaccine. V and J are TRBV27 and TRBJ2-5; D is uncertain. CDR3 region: CASSLTNAETQYF. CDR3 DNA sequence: TGTGCCAGCAGTTTAACTAACGCGGAGACCCAGTACTTC.